Listed below are T cell receptor beta chains from one sample, sequenced in a study of beta chain features in type 1 diabetes. The method was immunoSEQ multiplex PCR; TCRdb's version includes in-frame clones alone and lacks a portion of them. This table has more than 150,000 clones, 10% to 15% appearing once. Material: central memory CD4+ T cells from blood. The source of these receptors is a woman aged 18 to 35 in good health. Each CDR3 is given with its conserved first and last residue.

CDR3aa	v_gene	j_gene
CASSLEPGVAFF	TRBV11-2	TRBJ1-1
CASSPGHSSDEQYF	TRBV18	TRBJ2-7
CASSLGVRNGYTF	TRBV9	TRBJ1-2
CASSFPRTSGTQNNEQFF	TRBV28	TRBJ2-1
CSVRQGTGANVLTF	TRBV29-1	TRBJ2-6
CASSSRGQGDEQYF	TRBV11-1	TRBJ2-7
CASSKNRGRNEKLFF	TRBV7-8	TRBJ1-4
CASSERDRAGNTIYF	TRBV6-1	TRBJ1-3
CAWKVYRGGTGELFF	TRBV30	TRBJ2-2
CASSLGENEQYF	TRBV18	TRBJ2-7
CASSFPTRVRAGVGNEQFF	TRBV7-8	TRBJ2-1
CAVSQGAGDGYTF	TRBV18	TRBJ1-2
CASSIFPTPYEQYF	TRBV19	TRBJ2-7
CASSLSGTGGNTEAFF	TRBV5-1	TRBJ1-1
CASSSSRTMNEQFF	TRBV5-1	TRBJ2-1
CASSLATGAGGANVLTF	TRBV7-9	TRBJ2-6
CASSPRTVYNEQFF	TRBV11-2	TRBJ2-1
CASSRGLAGALYF	TRBV6-5	TRBJ2-7
CASSLGLANYEQYF	TRBV28	TRBJ2-7
CASSLSGSTNYGYTF	TRBV5-1	TRBJ1-2
CASSPTPRTGPGGELFF	TRBV7-3	TRBJ2-2
CASSPIQGYEQYF	TRBV7-2	TRBJ2-7
CASSQDLAGGTDTQYF	TRBV4-2	TRBJ2-3
CASSGARTNTGELFF	TRBV19	TRBJ2-2
CAISEQHQETQYF	TRBV10-3	TRBJ2-5
CASSQFPRQAVDTF	TRBV14	TRBJ1-2
CASRVGQGDQPQHF	TRBV2	TRBJ1-5
CASRRVAGTYEQYF	TRBV6-5	TRBJ2-7
CAWSVRGTARTQYF	TRBV30	TRBJ2-3
CAWSVRSGSNQPQHF	TRBV30	TRBJ1-5
CASSLNGGKGETQYF	TRBV7-2	TRBJ2-5
CASKEGGPADTQYF	TRBV19	TRBJ2-3
CASSIGPEGTEAFF	TRBV7-9	TRBJ1-1
CAWADSSYEQYF	TRBV30	TRBJ2-7
CASSLLGQGNTEAFF	TRBV28	TRBJ1-1
CASSPDRSSGANVLTF	TRBV18	TRBJ2-6
CASSPPRPRPSQYF	TRBV28	TRBJ2-7
CASSLSRTGTYEQYF	TRBV7-2	TRBJ2-7
CASEDSATGELFF	TRBV28	TRBJ2-2
CASSYGARVAEQFF	TRBV6-5	TRBJ2-1
CASSLGGAAYNEQFF	TRBV11-2	TRBJ2-1
CAWSETGTSWGREQYF	TRBV30	TRBJ2-7
CASSPGLAGERGTDTQYF	TRBV4-1	TRBJ2-3
CASSPLAGVSDTQYF	TRBV4-2	TRBJ2-3
CASSQSGGMDTEAFF	TRBV4-1	TRBJ1-1
CASSRSGLASTNEQFF	TRBV5-4	TRBJ2-1
CASSQRDSNQPQHF	TRBV23-1	TRBJ1-5